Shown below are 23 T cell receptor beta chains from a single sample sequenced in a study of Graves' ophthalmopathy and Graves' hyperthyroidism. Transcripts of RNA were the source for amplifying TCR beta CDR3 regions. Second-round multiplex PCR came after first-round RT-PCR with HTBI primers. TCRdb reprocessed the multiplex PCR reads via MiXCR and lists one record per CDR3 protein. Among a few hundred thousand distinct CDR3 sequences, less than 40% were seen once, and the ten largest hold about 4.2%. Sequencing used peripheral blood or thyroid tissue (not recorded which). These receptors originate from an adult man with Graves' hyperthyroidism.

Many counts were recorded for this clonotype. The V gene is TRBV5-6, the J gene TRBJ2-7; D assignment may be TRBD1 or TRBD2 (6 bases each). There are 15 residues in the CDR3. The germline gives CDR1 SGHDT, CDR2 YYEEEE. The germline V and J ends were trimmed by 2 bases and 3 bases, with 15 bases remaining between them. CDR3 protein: CASSFGGHPNYEQYF. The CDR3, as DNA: TGTGCCAGCAGCTTCGGGGGCCACCCAAACTACGAGCAGTACTTC. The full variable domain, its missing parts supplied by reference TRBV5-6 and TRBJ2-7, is DAGVTQSPTHLIKTRGQQVTLRCSPKSGHDTVSWYQQALGQGPQFIFQYYEEEERQRGNFPDRFSGHQFPNYSSELNVNALLLGDSALYLCASSFGGHPNYEQYFGPGTRLTVT.

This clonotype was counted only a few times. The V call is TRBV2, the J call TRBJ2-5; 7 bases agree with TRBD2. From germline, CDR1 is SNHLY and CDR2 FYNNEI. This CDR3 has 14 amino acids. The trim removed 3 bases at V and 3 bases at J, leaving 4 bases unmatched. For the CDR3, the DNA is TGTGCCAGCAGTGAGGGGGGACTAAAAGAGACCCAGTACTTC. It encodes CASSEGGLKETQYF.

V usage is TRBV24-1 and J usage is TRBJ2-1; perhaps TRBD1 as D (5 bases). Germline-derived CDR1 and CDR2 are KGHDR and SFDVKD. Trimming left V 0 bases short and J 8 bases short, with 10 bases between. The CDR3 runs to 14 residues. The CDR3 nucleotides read TGTGCCACCAGTGATTTGGATGGGGCCGATGAGCAGTTCTTC. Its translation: CATSDLDGADEQFF.

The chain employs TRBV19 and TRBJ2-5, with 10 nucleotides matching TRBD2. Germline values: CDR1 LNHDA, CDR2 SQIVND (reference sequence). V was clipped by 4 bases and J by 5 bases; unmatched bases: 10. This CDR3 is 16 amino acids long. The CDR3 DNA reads TGTGCCAGTAGTAGACTTGTCACTAGCGGGGAGGAGACCCAGTACTTC. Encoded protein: CASSRLVTSGEETQYF.

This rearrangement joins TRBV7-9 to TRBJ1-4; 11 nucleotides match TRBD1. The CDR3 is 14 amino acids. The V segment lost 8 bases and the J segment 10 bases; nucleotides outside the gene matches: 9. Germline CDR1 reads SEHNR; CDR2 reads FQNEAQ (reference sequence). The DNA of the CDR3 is TGTGCCAGCTCGGGGACAGGGGGACTTGGAAAACTGTTTTTT. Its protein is CASSGTGGLGKLFF.

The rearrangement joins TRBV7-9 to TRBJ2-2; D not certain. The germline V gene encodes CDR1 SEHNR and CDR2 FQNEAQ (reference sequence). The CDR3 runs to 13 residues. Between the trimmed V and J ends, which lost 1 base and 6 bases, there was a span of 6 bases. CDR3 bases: TGTGCCAGCAGCTTAGGATGGGCCGGGGAGCTGTTTTTT. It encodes CASSLGWAGELFF.

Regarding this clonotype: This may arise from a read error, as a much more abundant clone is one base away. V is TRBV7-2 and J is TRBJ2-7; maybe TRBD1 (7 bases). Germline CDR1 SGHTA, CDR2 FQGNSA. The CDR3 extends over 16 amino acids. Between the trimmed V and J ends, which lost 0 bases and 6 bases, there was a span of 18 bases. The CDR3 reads CASSLAAGLWDSEQYF. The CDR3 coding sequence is TGTGCCAGCAGCTTAGCGGCGGGACTTTGGGACAGCGAGCAGTACTTC. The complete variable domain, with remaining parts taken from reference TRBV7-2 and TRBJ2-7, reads GAGVSQSPSNKVTEKGKDVELRCDPISGHTALYWYRQSLGQGLEFLIYFQGNSAPDKSGLPSDRFSAERTGGSVSTLTIQRTQQEDSAVYLCASSLAAGLWDSEQYFGPGTRLTVT.

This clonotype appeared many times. The CDR3 spells CASSPNMLPSTGELFF. CDR3 DNA: TGTGCCAGTAGCCCCAACATGTTACCGAGCACCGGGGAGCTGTTTTTT. This sequence joins TRBV19 and TRBJ2-2; D gene unclear. V lost 6 bases and J 4 bases, leaving 18 bases between the germline ends. This CDR3 spans 16 amino acids. Per germline, CDR1 LNHDA and CDR2 SQIVND (reference sequence).

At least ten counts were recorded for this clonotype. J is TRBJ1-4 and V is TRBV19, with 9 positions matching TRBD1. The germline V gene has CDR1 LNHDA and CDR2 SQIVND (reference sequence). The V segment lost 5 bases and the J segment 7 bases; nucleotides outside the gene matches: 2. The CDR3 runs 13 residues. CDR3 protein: CASSGQGFEKLFF. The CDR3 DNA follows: TGTGCCAGTAGTGGACAGGGGTTTGAAAAACTGTTTTTT.

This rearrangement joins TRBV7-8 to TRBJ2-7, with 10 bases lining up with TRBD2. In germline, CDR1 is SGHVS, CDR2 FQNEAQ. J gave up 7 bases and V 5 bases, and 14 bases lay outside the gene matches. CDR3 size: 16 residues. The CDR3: CASSQLRSGGAGEQYF. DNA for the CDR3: TGTGCCAGCAGCCAGCTGAGGAGCGGGGGGGCGGGAGAGCAGTACTTC.

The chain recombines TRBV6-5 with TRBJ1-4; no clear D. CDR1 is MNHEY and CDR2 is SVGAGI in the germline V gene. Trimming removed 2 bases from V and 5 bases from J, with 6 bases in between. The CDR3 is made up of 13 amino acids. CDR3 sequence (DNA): TGTGCCAGCAGTTACCAAGGGAATGAAAAACTGTTTTTT. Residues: CASSYQGNEKLFF.

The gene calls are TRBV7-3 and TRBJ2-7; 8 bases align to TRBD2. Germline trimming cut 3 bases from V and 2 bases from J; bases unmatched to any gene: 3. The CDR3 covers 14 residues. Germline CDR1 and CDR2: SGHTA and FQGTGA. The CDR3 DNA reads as TGTGCCAGCAGCTTGGGACTAGGCACCTACGAGCAGTACTTC. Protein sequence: CASSLGLGTYEQYF.

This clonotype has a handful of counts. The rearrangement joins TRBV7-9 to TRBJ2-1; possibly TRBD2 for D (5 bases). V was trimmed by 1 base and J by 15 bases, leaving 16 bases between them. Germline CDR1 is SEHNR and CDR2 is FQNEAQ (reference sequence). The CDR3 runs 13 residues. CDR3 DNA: TGTGCCAGCAGCTTAGACGGCCTGGAGGTACTGTTCTTC. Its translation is CASSLDGLEVLFF. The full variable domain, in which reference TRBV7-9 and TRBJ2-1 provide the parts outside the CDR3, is DTGVSQNPRHKITKRGQNVTFRCDPISEHNRLYWYRQTLGQGPEFLTYFQNEAQLEKSRLLSDRFSAERPKGSFSTLEIQRTEQGDSAMYLCASSLDGLEVLFFGPGTRLTVL.

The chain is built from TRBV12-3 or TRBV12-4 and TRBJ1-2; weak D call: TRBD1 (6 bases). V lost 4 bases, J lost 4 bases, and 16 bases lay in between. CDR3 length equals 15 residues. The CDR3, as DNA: TGTGCCAGCAGTTCAAGGAGGGGGTCTGTCTATGGCTACACCTTC. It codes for CASSSRRGSVYGYTF.

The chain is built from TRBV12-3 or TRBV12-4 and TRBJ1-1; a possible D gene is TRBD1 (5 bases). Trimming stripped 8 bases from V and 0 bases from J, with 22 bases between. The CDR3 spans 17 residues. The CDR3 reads CASSPLSGGGMNTEAFF. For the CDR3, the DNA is TGTGCCAGCTCACCACTTTCGGGGGGGGGGATGAACACTGAAGCTTTCTTT.

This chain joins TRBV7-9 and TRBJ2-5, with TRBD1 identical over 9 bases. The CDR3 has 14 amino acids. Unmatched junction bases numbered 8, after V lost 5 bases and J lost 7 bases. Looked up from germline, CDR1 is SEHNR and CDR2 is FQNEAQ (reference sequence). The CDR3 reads CASSIQGALGTQYF. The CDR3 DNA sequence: TGTGCCAGCAGCATACAGGGGGCCCTGGGGACCCAGTACTTC.

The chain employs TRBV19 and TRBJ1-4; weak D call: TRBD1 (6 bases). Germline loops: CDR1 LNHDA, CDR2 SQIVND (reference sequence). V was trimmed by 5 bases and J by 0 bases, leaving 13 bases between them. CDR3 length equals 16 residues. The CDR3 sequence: CASSARTASTNEKLFF. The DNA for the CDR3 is TGTGCCAGTAGTGCCCGGACAGCATCAACTAATGAAAAACTGTTTTTT.

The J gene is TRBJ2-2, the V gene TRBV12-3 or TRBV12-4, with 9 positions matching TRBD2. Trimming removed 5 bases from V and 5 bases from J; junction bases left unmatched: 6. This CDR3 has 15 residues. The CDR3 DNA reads TGTGCCAGCAGTCGACTAGCGGCCAGAACCGGGGAGCTGTTTTTT. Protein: CASSRLAARTGELFF.

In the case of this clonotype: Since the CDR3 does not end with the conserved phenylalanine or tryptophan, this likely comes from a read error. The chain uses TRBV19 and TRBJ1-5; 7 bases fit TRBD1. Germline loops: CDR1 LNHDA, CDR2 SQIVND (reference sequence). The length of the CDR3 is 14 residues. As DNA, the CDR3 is TGTGCCGGTAGTATAGGAGGGGGCGGCCAGCCCCAGCATTCT. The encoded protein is CAGSIGGGGQPQHS.

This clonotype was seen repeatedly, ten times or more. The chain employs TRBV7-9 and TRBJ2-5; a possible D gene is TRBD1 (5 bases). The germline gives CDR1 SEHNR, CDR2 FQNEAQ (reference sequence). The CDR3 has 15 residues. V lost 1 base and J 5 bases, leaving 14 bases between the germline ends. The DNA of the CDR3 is TGTGCCAGCAGCTTAGTTTCGACAGTCCGTGAGACCCAGTACTTC. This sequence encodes CASSLVSTVRETQYF.

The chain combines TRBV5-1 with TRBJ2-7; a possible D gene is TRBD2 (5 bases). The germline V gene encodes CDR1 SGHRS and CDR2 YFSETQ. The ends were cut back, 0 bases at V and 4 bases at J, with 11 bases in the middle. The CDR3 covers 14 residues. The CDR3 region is CASSLGVSGYEQYF. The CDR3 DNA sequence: TGCGCCAGCAGCTTGGGTGTCTCGGGGTACGAGCAGTACTTC.

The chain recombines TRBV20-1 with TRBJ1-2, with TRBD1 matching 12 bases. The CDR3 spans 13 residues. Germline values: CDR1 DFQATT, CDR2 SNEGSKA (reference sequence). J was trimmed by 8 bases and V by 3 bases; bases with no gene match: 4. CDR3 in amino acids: CSARGQGAGGYTF. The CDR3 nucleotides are TGCAGTGCTAGGGGACAGGGGGCAGGGGGCTACACCTTC.

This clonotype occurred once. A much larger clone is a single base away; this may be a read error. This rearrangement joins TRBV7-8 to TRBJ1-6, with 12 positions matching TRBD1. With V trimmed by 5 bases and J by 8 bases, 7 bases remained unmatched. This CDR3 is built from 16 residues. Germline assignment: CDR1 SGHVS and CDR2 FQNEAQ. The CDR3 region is CASSGPGTGGHSPLHF. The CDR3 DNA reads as TGTGCCAGCAGCGGGCCCGGGACAGGGGGCCATTCACCCCTCCACTTT.